This T cell receptor beta chain was found in a study of shared clonotypes between healthy human individuals. The overall study: Aged 18 to 49, the donors were a couple of women and three men.

This clone has a single count. Libraries were prepared by immunoSEQ multiplex PCR; TCRdb keeps only in-frame clonotypes and omits some of them. This table has some 2,100,000 clones, 93% appearing once. Germline CDR1 reads SQVTM; CDR2 reads ANQGSEA. V gave up 5 bases and J gave up 0 bases; unmatched junction bases: 5. This CDR3 comprises 14 residues. CD8 cells classed as naive were CD45RO-negative and positively selected for CCR7, excluding terminally differentiated effector memory CD45RA+ cells. The origin of this receptor is a man aged 18 to 30 in good health. Some clones in this sample may be carry-over from other donors' samples. The chain has TRBV29-1 and TRBJ2-7; 9 bases match TRBD2. The sample taken for sequencing was naive CD8+ T cells from PBMCs. CDR3 nucleotide sequence: TGCAGCGTTACACTAGCGGGTTCCTCCTACGAGCAGTACTTC. Protein product: CSVTLAGSSYEQYF.